This entry is about one T cell receptor (beta chain). As yet, its antigen is unknown. Through a sample-barcoded 5' primer and a J-beta primer mix, a second PCR was run for roughly 7 to 12 cycles. TCRdb processed the 5' RACE reads anew with MiXCR; each CDR3 protein has one entry. The sample has hundreds of thousands of distinct CDR3 sequences, roughly 53% seen once. The entry originates in a study of blood T cells in healthy people across ages. V was trimmed by 4 bases and J by 3 bases, leaving 10 bases between them. The germline CDR1 and CDR2 sequences are KGHSH and LQKENI. The CDR3 runs 14 residues. Study-wide points: Among T cells, TCR beta diversity per million cells dropped roughly linearly as age rose.

This chain uses TRBV18 with TRBJ1-5; a weak D match, TRBD1 (6 bases). Sequencing input: blood. The source is a man between 60 and 75 years old in good health. The CDR3: CASSHDRSNQPQHF. In DNA form, the CDR3 reads TGTGCCAGCTCACATGACAGGTCCAATCAGCCCCAGCATTTT. The complete variable domain, with remaining parts taken from reference TRBV18 and TRBJ1-5, reads NAGVMQNPRHLVRRRGQEARLRCSPMKGHSHVYWYRQLPEEGLKFMVYLQKENIIDESGMPKERFSAEFPKEGPSILRIQQVVRGDSAAYFCASSHDRSNQPQHFGDGTRLSIL.